This TCR beta chain emerged from a study of T cell responses to AZD1222 COVID-19 vaccine. Findings and limits, study-wide: Mapped onto spike, vaccine-associated CD4 TCRs spanned it and were dominant at 160-218 and 743-854. White British ancestry dominated among donors, who included more females, and clonal diversity was possibly underestimated.

Sequencing was performed with immunoSEQ multiplex PCR; in TCRdb, only in-frame clones are kept and a portion is missing. The table has under 170,000 clones, 92% seen once. As to this clone: Antigen specificity is unknown.

Second-dose schedules of about 4 or about 12 weeks were combined. Germline V gene sequence: CDR1 MNHEY, CDR2 SVGAGI. With 6 bases removed from V and 5 bases from J, the gap between germline ends came to 11 bases. CDR3 length equals 13 residues. The V call is TRBV6-5, the J call TRBJ1-5; D gene ambiguous. This specimen consisted of peripheral blood, obtained 28 days after the second AZD1222 dose. The sequence was obtained from an adult who received the AZD1222 COVID-19 vaccine. The CDR3 sequence is CASRTRGDQPQHF. Written as DNA, the CDR3 is TGTGCCAGCAGGACAAGAGGCGATCAGCCCCAGCATTTT.